The present T cell receptor (beta chain) was sequenced within a study of cytomegalovirus exposure and HLA in healthy donors. The study's findings and limits: No immune exposure information besides CMV serostatus was available.

The CDR3 is made up of 11 amino acids. V lost 6 bases, J lost 2 bases, and 3 bases lay in between. The germline gives CDR1 MNHNS, CDR2 SASEGT. The PCR had 60 Vbeta and 13 Jbeta primers. Data came from immunoSEQ multiplex PCR; TCRdb stores just in-frame clones and leaves some out. The table shows 75,000 to 90,000 clones, with around 84% occurring only once. Concerning this clone itself: Its antigen is as yet unknown.

J is TRBJ2-3 and V is TRBV6-1; no clear D gene. This clonotype was obtained from a man between 40 and 49 years old in good health and CMV-seropositive. Sequenced input: PBMCs. The chain's CDR3 is CASSLTDTQYF. Here the CDR3 DNA reads TGTGCCAGCAGCCTCACAGATACGCAGTATTTT.